This passage covers 6 T cell receptor beta chains from one sample sequenced in a study of shared clonotypes between healthy human individuals. Sequencing used immunoSEQ multiplex PCR; TCRdb keeps in-frame clones, though not all of them. The repertoire holds about 980,000 clones, roughly 72% seen once, with over 1.3% in the top ten. Sequenced input: memory CD4+ T cells sorted from blood. The subset denotes: CD45RA-negative fraction. Source of these receptors: a man aged 18 to 29 in good health.

V is TRBV28 and J is TRBJ1-4; D might be TRBD1 (5 bases). This CDR3 spans 16 amino acids. The V and J ends lost 6 bases and 0 bases respectively, with 14 bases between them. Germline V gene sequence: CDR1 MDHEN, CDR2 SYDVKM. This CDR3 reads CASSLPSGSTNEKLFF. CDR3 nucleotides: TGTGCCAGCAGCCTTCCCTCAGGGTCAACTAATGAAAAACTGTTTTTT. Using reference TRBV28 and TRBJ1-4 for the parts outside the CDR3, the full variable domain is DVKVTQSSRYLVKRTGEKVFLECVQDMDHENMFWYRQDPGLGLRLIYFSYDVKMKEKGDIPEGYSVSREKKERFSLILESASTNQTSMYLCASSLPSGSTNEKLFFGSGTQLSVL.

This chain joins TRBV19 and TRBJ1-1; maybe TRBD1 (6 bases). V lost 4 bases, J lost 1 base, and 13 bases lay in between. Germline CDR1 is LNHDA and CDR2 is SQIVND (reference sequence). The CDR3 loop spans 15 amino acids. The CDR3: CASSRPGQSNTEAFF. CDR3 DNA: TGTGCCAGTAGTAGACCGGGACAATCGAACACTGAAGCTTTCTTT.

This chain links TRBV7-2 with TRBJ1-5; D gene ambiguous. Germline CDR1 SGHTA, CDR2 FQGNSA. Trimming took off 5 bases at V and 7 bases at J, with 18 bases between the two ends. The CDR3 runs to 15 residues. The CDR3 region has the DNA TGTGCCAGCAGCCCACGGACCCGGGGTGGGCAGCCCCAGCATTTT. Translation gives CASSPRTRGGQPQHF.

The genes are TRBV4-1 and TRBJ1-2; a weak D match, TRBD1 (5 bases). Germline V gene data show CDR1 as MGHRA and CDR2 as YSYEKL. The CDR3 sequence is 16 residues long. The germline V and J ends were trimmed by 1 base and 4 bases, with 16 bases remaining between them. For the CDR3, the DNA is TGCGCCAGCAGCCAAGGTAGGGCACGGGGGTCCTATGGCTACACCTTC. This encodes CASSQGRARGSYGYTF.

The V gene is TRBV5-4, the J gene TRBJ2-5, with 7 bases fitting TRBD1. The V gene end was trimmed by 3 bases and the J gene end by 4 bases; junction bases not matched to a gene: 9. CDR3 length: 15 residues. Germline values: CDR1 SGHNT, CDR2 YYREEE (reference sequence). In DNA form, the CDR3 reads TGTGCCAGCAGCTCAAGAAGACAGGGAACAGAGACCCAGTACTTC. Translated: CASSSRRQGTETQYF.

The rearrangement links TRBV27 to TRBJ1-4; D unresolved. The CDR3 sequence is 14 residues long. V gave up 0 bases and J gave up 6 bases, with 8 bases separating them. The germline gives CDR1 MNHEY, CDR2 SMNVEV (reference sequence). CDR3 in DNA: TGTGCCAGCAGTTTATCGGGCTACGATGAAAAACTGTTTTTT. This gives the protein CASSLSGYDEKLFF. Full variable domain (outside the CDR3, taken from reference TRBV27 and TRBJ1-4): EAQVTQNPRYLITVTGKKLTVTCSQNMNHEYMSWYRQDPGLGLRQIYYSMNVEVTDKGDVPEGYKVSRKEKRNFPLILESPSPNQTSLYFCASSLSGYDEKLFFGSGTQLSVL.